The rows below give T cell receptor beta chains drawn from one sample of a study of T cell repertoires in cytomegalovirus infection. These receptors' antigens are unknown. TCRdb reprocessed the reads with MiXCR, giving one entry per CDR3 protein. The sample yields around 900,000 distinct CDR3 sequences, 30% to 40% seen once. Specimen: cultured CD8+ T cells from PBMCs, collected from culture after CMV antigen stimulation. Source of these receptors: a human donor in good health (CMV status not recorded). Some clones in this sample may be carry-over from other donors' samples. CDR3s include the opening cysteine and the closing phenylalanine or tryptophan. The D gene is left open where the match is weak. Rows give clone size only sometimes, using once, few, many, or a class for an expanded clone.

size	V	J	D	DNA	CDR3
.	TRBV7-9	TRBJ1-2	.	TGTGCCAGCAGCTTTTTCACGGATGGCTACACCTTC	CASSFFTDGYTF
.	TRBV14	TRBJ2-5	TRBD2	TGTGCCAGCAGCCAATACCGGGACTACGGAGAGACCCAGTACTTC	CASSQYRDYGETQYF
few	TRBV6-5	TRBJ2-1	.	TGTGCCAGCAGTTACGGGGACGGCTCCTACAATGAGCAGTTCTTC	CASSYGDGSYNEQFF
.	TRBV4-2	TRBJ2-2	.	TGTGTCAGCAGCCCGGGACTCCCCGGGGAGCTGTTTTTT	CVSSPGLPGELFF
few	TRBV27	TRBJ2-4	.	TGTGCCAGCAGTTTGTCCGGGAACCCCAAAAACATTCAGTACTTC	CASSLSGNPKNIQYF
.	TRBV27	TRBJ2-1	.	TGTGCCAGCTCCTTGGCAGGGCCGGGCAATGAGCAGTTCTTC	CASSLAGPGNEQFF
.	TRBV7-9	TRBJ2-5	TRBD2	TGTGCGACCGGTCCTAGCGGGATTCAAGAGACCCAGTACTTC	CATGPSGIQETQYF
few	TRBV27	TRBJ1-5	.	TGTGCCAGCAAACAAGGGATGGAGAATCAGCCCCAGCATTTT	CASKQGMENQPQHF
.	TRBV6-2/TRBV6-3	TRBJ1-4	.	TGTGCCAGCAGTTCAGCCCGCGGGAATGAAAAACTGTTTTTT	CASSSARGNEKLFF
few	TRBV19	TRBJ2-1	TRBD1	TGTGCCAGTAGCTCGACAGGGGGGGAATACAATGAGCAGTTCTTC	CASSSTGGEYNEQFF
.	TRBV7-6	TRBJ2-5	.	TGTGCCAGCAGCTTAGTCCAATGGGAACGGGGGCCCATCCTGGGGGAGACCCAGTACTTC	CASSLVQWERGPILGETQYF
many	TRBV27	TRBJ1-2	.	TGTGCCAGCAGTCCGGCCGGAGGGCCCGGCTATGGCTACACCTTC	CASSPAGGPGYGYTF
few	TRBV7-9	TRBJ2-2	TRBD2	TGTGCCAGCAGCTTAGGTTTAGTCGCGGGGGACACCGGGGAGCTGTTTTTT	CASSLGLVAGDTGELFF
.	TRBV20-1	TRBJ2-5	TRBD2	TGCAGTGCTAGAGCGATTAGCGGGGGGGAAACCTACCAAGAGACCCAGTACTTC	CSARAISGGETYQETQYF
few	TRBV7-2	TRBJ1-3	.	TGTGCCAGCAGCACAGGGACTAGAAACACCATATATTTT	CASSTGTRNTIYF
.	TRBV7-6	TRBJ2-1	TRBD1	TGTGCCAGCAGCTCCTCTAGGGACAGGGAACTTCTCTCGCAGTTCTTC	CASSSSRDRELLSQFF
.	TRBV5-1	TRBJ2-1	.	TGCGCCAGCAGCTTGGAAGAAGGGAAGCAGTTCTTC	CASSLEEGKQFF
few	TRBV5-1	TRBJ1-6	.	TGCGCCAGCAGCTTCGACAGCCATAATTCACCCCTCCACTTT	CASSFDSHNSPLHF
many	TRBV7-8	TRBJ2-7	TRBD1	TGTGCCAGCAGCTTAGGACAGGGGGTTACCGAGCAGTACTTC	CASSLGQGVTEQYF
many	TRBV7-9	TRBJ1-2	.	TGTGCCAGCAGCTATTCGAGTGGCTACACCTTC	CASSYSSGYTF
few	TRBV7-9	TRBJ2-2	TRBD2	TGTGCCAGCAGCTTCCCCGGACTAGCGGGGGGGCCCGGGGAGCTGTTTTTT	CASSFPGLAGGPGELFF
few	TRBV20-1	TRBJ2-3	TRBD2	TGCAGTGCGTGCGGGGGAGAACGCACAGATACGCAGTATTTT	CSACGGERTDTQYF
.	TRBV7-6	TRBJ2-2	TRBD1	TGTGCCAGCAGCTCCGGACAGGGTCCCGGGGAGCTGTTTTTT	CASSSGQGPGELFF
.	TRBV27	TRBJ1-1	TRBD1	TGTGCCAGCAGTAGCAACAGGGGTGGCACTGAAGCTTTCTTT	CASSSNRGGTEAFF
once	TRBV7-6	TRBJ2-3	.	TGTGCTAGCGGGACAGGTGACTTCACAGATACGCAGTATTTT	CASGTGDFTDTQYF
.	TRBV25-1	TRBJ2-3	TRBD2	TGTGCCAGCAGTGCTCAGCGGGGGGTGGATACGCAGTATTTT	CASSAQRGVDTQYF
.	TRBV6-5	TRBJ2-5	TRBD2	TGTGCCAGCAGTTACTTCGGCGGGGGGGCTGGAGAGACCCAGTACTTC	CASSYFGGGAGETQYF
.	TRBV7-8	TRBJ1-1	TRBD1	TGTGCCAGCAGCTTAGGCCGGGACAGGGCGAACACTGAAGCTTTCTTT	CASSLGRDRANTEAFF
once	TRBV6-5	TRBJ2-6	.	TGTGCCAGCAGCCTACTCGGACGGGGCTCTGGGGCCAACGTCCTGACTTTC	CASSLLGRGSGANVLTF
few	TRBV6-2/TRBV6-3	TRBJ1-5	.	TGTGCCAGCAGTTACTTCGGAGGTAATCAGCCCCAGCATTTT	CASSYFGGNQPQHF
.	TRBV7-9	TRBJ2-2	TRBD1	TGTGCCAGCAGCTTAGACAGGGGGCTGCCGAACACCGGGGAGCTGTTTTTT	CASSLDRGLPNTGELFF
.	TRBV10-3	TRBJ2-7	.	TGTGCCATCAGTGAGTCTACACCCGCCTACGAGCAGTACTTC	CAISESTPAYEQYF
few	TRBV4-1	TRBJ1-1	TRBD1	TGTGCCAGCAGCCAACTGGGAAACAGGGGGATGAACACTGAAGCTTTCTTT	CASSQLGNRGMNTEAFF
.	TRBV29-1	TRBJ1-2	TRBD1	TGCAGCGATACAGGGGAAACCTTC	CSDTGETF
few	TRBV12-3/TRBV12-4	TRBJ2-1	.	TGTGCCAGCACGCTATCAGGGTACGAGAATGAGCAGTTCTTC	CASTLSGYENEQFF
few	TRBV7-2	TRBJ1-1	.	TGTGCCAGCAGCTTAGACAGGGCCTCCACTGAAGCTTTCTTT	CASSLDRASTEAFF
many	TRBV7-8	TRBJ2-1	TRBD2	TGTGCCAGCAGCTATCCCGATGGTTCTAGCGGGGATGGCTCCTACAATGAGCAGTTCTTC	CASSYPDGSSGDGSYNEQFF
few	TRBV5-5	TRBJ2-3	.	TGTGCCAGCAGCACCCCGACCAACACAGATACGCAGTATTTT	CASSTPTNTDTQYF
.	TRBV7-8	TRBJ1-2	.	TGTGCCAGCACCGGAACAGGACTCTATGGCTACACCTTC	CASTGTGLYGYTF
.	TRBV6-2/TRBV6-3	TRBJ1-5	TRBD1	TGTGCCAGCAGTTTCTTCGGGACAGGGGGGAATCAGCCCCAGCATTTT	CASSFFGTGGNQPQHF
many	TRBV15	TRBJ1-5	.	TGTGCCACCAGCAGAGATTCGAATACGGGGGTAAGCAATCAGCCCCAGCATTTT	CATSRDSNTGVSNQPQHF
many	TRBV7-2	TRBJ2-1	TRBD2	TGTGCCAGCAGCTCGAGGACTAGCGGGGCTTACTACAATGAGCAGTTCTTC	CASSSRTSGAYYNEQFF
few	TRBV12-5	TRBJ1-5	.	TGTGCTAGTGGTTTGACTTACCGGGACTCGTATAGCAATCAGCCCCAGCATTTT	CASGLTYRDSYSNQPQHF
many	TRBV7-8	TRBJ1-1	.	TGTGCCAGCAGCTTGGGACGTTTAGGAGGGAACACTGAAGCTTTCTTT	CASSLGRLGGNTEAFF
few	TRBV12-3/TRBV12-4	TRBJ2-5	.	TGTGCCAGCAGTTTCGGACTCCCCGGGACCCAGTACTTC	CASSFGLPGTQYF
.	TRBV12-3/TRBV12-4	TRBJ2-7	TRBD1	TGTGCCAGCACCTCCTCCCGACAGGGGGAGCAGTACTTC	CASTSSRQGEQYF
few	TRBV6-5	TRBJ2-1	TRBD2	TGTGCCAGCACCCATCGCCCGGGGACTAGCGGGGTTGTGTTCTACAATGAGCAGTTCTTC	CASTHRPGTSGVVFYNEQFF
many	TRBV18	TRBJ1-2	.	TGTGCCAGCTCACCACCGCCAGGGGTGGACTATGGCTACACCTTC	CASSPPPGVDYGYTF
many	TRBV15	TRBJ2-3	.	TGTGCCACCAGCAGAGATAAAGGACTATTCACAGATACGCAGTATTTT	CATSRDKGLFTDTQYF
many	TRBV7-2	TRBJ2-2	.	TGTGCCAGCAGCGAAGGCGGGCTATTGGGCACCGGGGAGCTGTTTTTT	CASSEGGLLGTGELFF
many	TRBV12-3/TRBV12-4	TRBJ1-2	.	TGTGCCAGCAGTCTGACAGATAACTATGGCTACACCTTC	CASSLTDNYGYTF
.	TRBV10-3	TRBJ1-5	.	TGTGCCACACGGACAGACCCTAGCAATCAGCCCCAGCATTTT	CATRTDPSNQPQHF
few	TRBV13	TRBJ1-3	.	TGTGCCAGCAGCCCGACTCCACTCCTAAGCTCTGGAAACACCATATATTTT	CASSPTPLLSSGNTIYF
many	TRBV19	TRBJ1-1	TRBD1	TGTGCCAGTAGTATAACAGGGGCTGTCGGGAAGACTGAAGCTTTCTTT	CASSITGAVGKTEAFF
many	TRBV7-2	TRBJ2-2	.	TGTGCCAGCAGCTCGTTGGCCCCAAGGACTGACACCGGGGAGCTGTTTTTT	CASSSLAPRTDTGELFF
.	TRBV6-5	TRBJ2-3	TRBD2	TGTGCCAGCGGGTGGGAGGGTGCAGATACGCAGTATTTT	CASGWEGADTQYF
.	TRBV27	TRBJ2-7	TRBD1	TGTGCCAGCAAATTCGGGACAGAGGGCTACGAGCAGTACTTC	CASKFGTEGYEQYF
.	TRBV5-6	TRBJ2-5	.	TGTGCCAGCAGCTCGAACCGGGACCCCCAAGAGACCCAGTACTTC	CASSSNRDPQETQYF
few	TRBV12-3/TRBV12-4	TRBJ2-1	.	TGTGCCAGCAGATCGGGTTTTAATGAGCAGTTCTTC	CASRSGFNEQFF
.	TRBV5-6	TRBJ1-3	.	TGTGCCAGCAGCCCTAGGAAGGGAGGAAACGGAGGCTCTGGAAACACCATATATTTT	CASSPRKGGNGGSGNTIYF